These T cell receptor beta chains were read from a single sample in a study of T cell responses to AZD1222 COVID-19 vaccine. Assay used: immunoSEQ multiplex PCR; TCRdb lists only in-frame clones, some missing. The repertoire consists of around 100,000 clones, with 85% occurring once and the leading ten covering roughly 4.3%. Material: peripheral blood, obtained 28 days after the second AZD1222 dose. The receptors come from an adult who received the AZD1222 COVID-19 vaccine. Each CDR3 is given with its conserved first and last residue.

v_call	j_call	cdr3_aa
TRBV15	TRBJ2-7	CATSREDRVHEQYF
TRBV18	TRBJ2-2	CASSPSQVVVAGELFF
TRBV28	TRBJ1-5	CASSSEQGRQPQHF
TRBV9	TRBJ2-2	CASSGLGLAGELFF
TRBV27	TRBJ2-5	CASSSWASGDQETQYF
TRBV3-1/TRBV3-2	TRBJ1-1	CASSQEGQGGTEAFF
TRBV28	TRBJ1-2	CASSLTQGARGYTF
TRBV5-6	TRBJ2-3	CASSLKGTDTQYF
TRBV30	TRBJ1-1	CAWSGQGNTEAFF
TRBV28	TRBJ1-4	CASRENLSTNEKLFF
TRBV28	TRBJ1-6	CASSRGHPNSPLHF
TRBV11-3	TRBJ2-2	CASSFQGATGELFF
TRBV7-9	TRBJ1-1	CASSQRGGSNTEAFF
TRBV30	TRBJ1-2	CAWSVQGGVRIYTF
TRBV5-5	TRBJ1-2	CASSPDRAYYGYTF
TRBV30	TRBJ1-2	CASGRTGGYTF
TRBV5-1	TRBJ1-1	CASSFSTPNTEAFF
TRBV27	TRBJ2-3	CASSSGGQVYTDTQYF
TRBV6-1	TRBJ1-2	CASSETGGGYGYTF
TRBV7-8	TRBJ2-2	CASSWDRGNTGELFF
TRBV4-1	TRBJ1-2	CASSQGQYGYTF
TRBV7-2	TRBJ2-1	CASSGSGSRSYNEQFF
TRBV15	TRBJ1-1	CATSQETQTEAFF
TRBV5-1	TRBJ2-2	CASSSNLPSGGNTGELFF
TRBV5-1	TRBJ1-5	CASSEQDAGRPLKNQPQHF
TRBV11-3	TRBJ2-7	CASSPRQGPWDEQYF